This T cell receptor (beta chain) was identified during a study of identical twins. This clonotype was found a few times. TCRdb re-called the 5' RACE reads with MiXCR, one entry per CDR3 protein. The sample has roughly 570,000 distinct CDR3 sequences, just under 10% seen once; the top ten hold around 3.2%. This CDR3 region has 13 residues. V gave up 2 bases and J gave up 5 bases, with 10 bases separating them. CDR1 SGHRS and CDR2 YFSETQ come from the germline V gene. These same records also appear under a second study, on yellow fever vaccine responses in identical twins.

The sequencing sample was made of PBMCs. The genes are TRBV5-1 and TRBJ2-5; D is unresolved. This receptor was identified in a woman aged 18-35 years in good health. The CDR3 reads CASSFRFRETQYF. The DNA for the CDR3 is TGCGCCAGCAGCTTCCGGTTTAGGGAGACCCAGTACTTC.